These T cell receptor beta chains were read from a single sample in a study of blood T cell repertoires in COVID-19. The method was immunoSEQ multiplex PCR; TCRdb's version includes in-frame clones alone and lacks a portion of them. Seen here are about 250,000 clones, around 81% observed once, and the top ten hold roughly 3.1%. The sample taken for sequencing was PBMCs or T cells enriched from blood (not recorded which). The receptor source for this set is a middle-aged man who had recovered from COVID-19. Each CDR3 is given with its conserved first and last residue. The order of the fields is V gene, clone size, CDR3 protein. The size of a clone is reported for some rows only, either as once, few or many, or as a class for expanded clones.

V: TRBV11-3
size: .
CDR3: CASSPTTWTSGYQETQYF

V: TRBV11-3
size: .
CDR3: CASSLTGAPNEKLFF

V: TRBV28
size: .
CDR3: CASRRTDGYTF

V: TRBV5-1
size: .
CDR3: CASSLRLDKVEQYF

V: TRBV3-1/TRBV3-2
size: .
CDR3: CASSPGGTLTNYGYTF

V: TRBV14
size: .
CDR3: CASSQHRNTEAFF

V: TRBV2
size: .
CDR3: CASSVEGATEAFF

V: TRBV27
size: .
CDR3: CASSSIRLAGRYEQYF

V: TRBV18
size: .
CDR3: CASSPGLNQETQYF

V: TRBV2
size: .
CDR3: CASSVGQGGTEAFF

V: TRBV18
size: .
CDR3: CASSRGATRQAKTADGYTF

V: TRBV7-9
size: once
CDR3: CASSILPGGNTEAFF

V: TRBV19
size: .
CDR3: CASRWDSTPGNTIYF

V: TRBV7-2
size: .
CDR3: CASSLVVSSYEQYF

V: TRBV12-3/TRBV12-4
size: few
CDR3: CASSFAGNYGYTF

V: TRBV7-9
size: few
CDR3: CASSLGLAENTGELFF

V: TRBV6-4
size: .
CDR3: CASIRGTGRHEQYF

V: TRBV2
size: .
CDR3: CASDSRHRPSYSNQPQHF

V: TRBV28
size: .
CDR3: CASKGQETQYF

V: TRBV10-3
size: once
CDR3: CAISGTVTSGRIYEQYF

V: TRBV9
size: .
CDR3: CASSVAPGEPQHF

V: TRBV5-1
size: .
CDR3: CASSWRPSGRSYNEQFF

V: TRBV5-6
size: .
CDR3: CASSNTGSGNTIYF

V: TRBV19
size: .
CDR3: CASSMTPGTGSYEQYF

V: TRBV18
size: few
CDR3: CASSPLLAGGTYNEQFF

V: TRBV5-1
size: .
CDR3: CASSLVRGGSYEQYF

V: TRBV5-4
size: once
CDR3: CASSGQGGYEQYF

V: TRBV7-8
size: once
CDR3: CASSLAQEMGRTGASSGELFF

V: TRBV2
size: .
CDR3: CASSEFRGSEQYF

V: TRBV6-2/TRBV6-3
size: .
CDR3: CASSWLAGVQFF

V: TRBV29-1
size: few
CDR3: CSVEGSGRDNEQFF

V: TRBV5-1
size: .
CDR3: CASSLDAVLGDNEQFF

V: TRBV3-1/TRBV3-2
size: .
CDR3: CASSQSLSGLTTLSYEQYF

V: TRBV30
size: .
CDR3: CAWSVGGQGVYEQYF

V: TRBV6-2/TRBV6-3
size: few
CDR3: CASSRGSTYEQYF

V: TRBV28
size: .
CDR3: CASSLLAGEPGANVLTF

V: TRBV19
size: .
CDR3: CASSTRPFGDTEAFF

V: TRBV5-1
size: .
CDR3: CASSLERFQTQYF

V: TRBV4-1
size: .
CDR3: CASSQDRGRTGGTNTGELFF

V: TRBV13
size: few
CDR3: CASSLAGSAYEQYF

V: TRBV28
size: .
CDR3: CASSSLAGGPPSYNEQFF